A single sample is the source of the 25 T cell receptor beta chains below, sequenced in a study of naive and memory T cell subsets. TCR cDNA received a 3' ligated oligonucleotide that carried a UMI. Four PCR rounds used nested alpha and beta constant region primers plus the SP2 primer. Each CDR3 protein is one row after TCRdb ran MiXCR on the 5' RACE reads. The sample includes 60,000 or so distinct CDR3 sequences, around 7.7% seen only once; the top ten take 8% to 10%. The receptors stem from a male donor in good health.

The rearrangement uses TRBV5-4 and TRBJ2-1; TRBD2 matches at 12 bases. Per germline, CDR1 SGHNT and CDR2 YYREEE (reference sequence). This CDR3 is 15 amino acids long. V lost 5 bases, J lost 4 bases, and 4 bases stayed unmatched. The CDR3 DNA follows: TGTGCCAGCAGACTAGCGGGAGGAAGGTACAATGAGCAGTTCTTC. It codes for CASRLAGGRYNEQFF.

This clonotype was found a few times. The chain carries TRBV19 and TRBJ1-1, with TRBD1 matching 7 bases. Germline CDR1 is LNHDA and CDR2 is SQIVND (reference sequence). With V trimmed by 3 bases and J by 0 bases, 7 bases remained unmatched. The CDR3 is 16 amino acids. The CDR3 region is CASSIAGTAVNTEAFF. The CDR3 nucleotides read TGTGCCAGTAGTATTGCAGGGACAGCTGTGAACACTGAAGCTTTCTTT.

This chain connects TRBV6-2 or TRBV6-3 to TRBJ1-6; 9 nucleotides line up with TRBD1. Trimming took 6 bases from V and 10 from J; bases not matched to a gene: 7. The CDR3 totals 14 residues. CDR1 is MNHEY, CDR2 SVGEGT, per germline. CDR3 sequence: CASSYGQGNSPLHF. The CDR3 DNA reads as TGTGCCAGCAGCTACGGACAGGGGAACTCACCCCTCCACTTT.

In its sample, this clonotype was seen a few times. The chain joins TRBV3-1 to TRBJ1-3, with D unresolved. The germline V and J ends were trimmed by 2 bases and 0 bases, with 5 bases remaining between them. Germline assignment: CDR1 LGHDT and CDR2 YNNKEL (reference sequence). This CDR3 region has 14 residues. The CDR3 region is CASSQQLSGNTIYF. In DNA form, the CDR3 reads TGTGCCAGCAGCCAACAACTCTCTGGAAACACCATATATTTT.

The rearrangement links TRBV4-2 to TRBJ2-3; no definite D call. Germline values: CDR1 LGHNA, CDR2 YNFKEQ. CDR3 length: 15 amino acids. V gave up 0 bases and J gave up 2 bases, with 9 bases separating them. The CDR3 nucleotides read TGTGCCAGCAGCCAAGATACAACGAACACAGATACGCAGTATTTT. This gives the protein CASSQDTTNTDTQYF.

This clonotype was recorded a few times. The chain recombines TRBV6-1 with TRBJ2-3; no clear D gene. Germline CDR1 reads MNHNS; CDR2 reads SASEGT. The CDR3 covers 12 residues. Trimming removed 7 bases at V and 5 bases at J, with 10 bases between. The DNA of the CDR3 is TGTGCCAGCAAGCCATCCCTAGATACGCAGTATTTT. It is translated as CASKPSLDTQYF.

The sample holds many counts of this clonotype. The CDR3 loop is CASRGSGTRRETQYF. In DNA, the CDR3 is TGTGCCAGCAGGGGTAGTGGCACTCGGCGGGAGACCCAGTACTTC. The chain joins TRBV6-5 to TRBJ2-5, with D uncertain. Germline V gene sequence: CDR1 MNHEY, CDR2 SVGAGI. V lost 6 bases, J lost 5 bases, and 19 bases lay in between. CDR3 size: 15 residues.

The chain has TRBV15 and TRBJ2-2, with 9 bases matching TRBD2. The junction had 5 bases not matched to a gene; V was cut back by 3 bases and J by 6 bases. This CDR3 contains 15 residues. CDR1 is LNHNV, CDR2 YYDKDF, per germline (reference sequence). Here the CDR3 reads CATSSRREGAGELFF. The CDR3 DNA reads TGTGCCACCAGCAGCAGGCGGGAGGGGGCCGGGGAGCTGTTTTTT.

This clonotype was seen only a few times. The V call is TRBV6-1, the J call TRBJ2-7; D may correspond to TRBD1 or TRBD2 (5 bases each). Germline values: CDR1 MNHNS, CDR2 SASEGT. The V gene lost 6 bases and the J gene lost 2 bases, with 14 bases spanning the gap. The CDR3 runs 14 residues. The DNA of the CDR3 is TGTGCCAGCAGACCCCGGGACCTTACCTACGAGCAGTACTTC. Its protein is CASRPRDLTYEQYF.

This clonotype was counted at least ten times. The chain uses TRBV29-1 and TRBJ2-5, with D hard to call. Germline CDR1 SQVTM, CDR2 ANQGSEA. This CDR3 region has 11 residues. V lost 7 bases to trimming and J lost 1 base, with 7 bases between them. This CDR3 reads CSAGSQETQYF. CDR3 nucleotide sequence: TGCAGCGCCGGGTCCCAAGAGACCCAGTACTTC.

This clonotype was detected a few times. The rearrangement links TRBV30 to TRBJ1-2, with 9 bases matching TRBD1. Germline CDR1 GTSNPN, CDR2 SVGIG (reference sequence). The CDR3 sequence is 12 residues long. V dropped 7 bases and J dropped 5; count of bases not matched to a gene: 5. The CDR3 DNA is TGTGCCTTTACGACAGGGGGTTATGGCTACACCTTC. Protein: CAFTTGGYGYTF. Based on the CDR3 plus reference TRBV30 and TRBJ1-2, the full variable domain is SQTIHQWPATLVQPVGSPLSLECTVEGTSNPNLYWYRQAAGRGLQLLFYSVGIGQISSEVPQNLSASRPQDRQFILSSKKLLLSDSGFYLCAFTTGGYGYTFGSGTRLTVV.

This clonotype came up many times. The chain couples TRBV6-5 to TRBJ2-6, with D uncertain. V gave up 5 bases and J gave up 0 bases, with 8 bases separating them. This CDR3 is built from 15 residues. Germline V gives CDR1 MNHEY, CDR2 SVGAGI. The CDR3 bases are TGTGCCAGCAGTCGGAGAAACTCTGGGGCCAACGTCCTGACTTTC. Translation: CASSRRNSGANVLTF.

This clonotype was picked up many times. The chain couples TRBV29-1 to TRBJ2-1; D gene ambiguous. V gave up 3 bases and J gave up 0 bases, with 6 bases separating them. The CDR3 sequence is 13 residues long. Germline V gene sequence: CDR1 SQVTM, CDR2 ANQGSEA. In nucleotides, the CDR3 is TGCAGCGTTGACGGAGTCTCCTACAATGAGCAGTTCTTC. This gives the protein CSVDGVSYNEQFF.

This clonotype turned up a few times. CDR3 sequence reads: CASSEGAGETQYF. The CDR3 DNA is TGTGCCAGCAGCGAGGGTGCGGGGGAGACCCAGTACTTC. The chain joins TRBV25-1 to TRBJ2-5; a weak D match, TRBD2 (6 bases). CDR1 and CDR2 (germline): MGHDK, SYGVNS. V lost 6 bases and J lost 5, with 13 bases in between. This CDR3 is built from 13 residues.

This clonotype was picked up many times. The V call is TRBV6-5, the J call TRBJ1-2; unclear D gene. V was trimmed by 2 bases and J by 6 bases, leaving 13 bases between them. Germline lookup yields CDR1 MNHEY and CDR2 SVGAGI. CDR3 length: 14 residues. The CDR3 DNA reads as TGTGCCAGCAGTTACGAAGAGGGCTCCGATGGCTACACCTTC. Translated: CASSYEEGSDGYTF.

The chain is built from TRBV6-5 and TRBJ2-1; D not certain. CDR3 length equals 13 residues. The V end was cut by 6 bases, the J end by 5 bases, with 11 bases between. The germline gives CDR1 MNHEY, CDR2 SVGAGI. The CDR3: CASRPGPDNEQFF. The CDR3 DNA is TGTGCCAGCAGGCCGGGTCCTGACAATGAGCAGTTCTTC.

This clonotype was recorded a few times. The chain joins TRBV30 to TRBJ1-4; a possible D gene is TRBD1 (5 bases). The CDR3 runs 11 residues. Germline CDR1 is GTSNPN and CDR2 is SVGIG (reference sequence). Trimming took off 0 bases at V and 14 bases at J, with 10 bases between the two ends. The CDR3, as DNA: TGTGCCTGGAGTGTGGGCGGACACCTGTTTTTT. Its translation: CAWSVGGHLFF.

This clonotype showed up just a few times. This chain joins TRBV6-1 and TRBJ1-6; TRBD1 is a possible D gene (6 bases). The germline V gene encodes CDR1 MNHNS and CDR2 SASEGT. Trimming removed 3 bases at V and 7 bases at J, with 16 bases between. The length of the CDR3 is 16 residues. Written as DNA, the CDR3 is TGTGCCAGCAGTGACTATCTACAGGGAAAGAATTCACCCCTCCACTTT. It specifies CASSDYLQGKNSPLHF.

The gene calls are TRBV27 and TRBJ2-7; D ambiguous. Deletions cut 1 base from V and 3 bases from J, with 10 bases between. The CDR3 length is 14 residues. The germline gives CDR1 MNHEY, CDR2 SMNVEV (reference sequence). The CDR3 sequence: CASSLWAGNYEQYF. The CDR3 coding sequence is TGTGCCAGCAGTTTATGGGCCGGAAACTACGAGCAGTACTTC.

In this sample, this clonotype turned up many times. V and J are TRBV9 and TRBJ2-5; D is unresolved. CDR3 length equals 13 residues. In germline, CDR1 is SGDLS, CDR2 YYNGEE. Trimming left V 0 bases short and J 14 bases short, with 17 bases between. This CDR3 is CASSVVVDGDNYF. The CDR3 DNA is TGTGCCAGCAGCGTAGTAGTAGACGGAGACAATTACTTC.

This clonotype was seen a handful of times. The CDR3 region has the DNA TGTGCCAGCAGCCTCGGACAGGGGGGGTCCATGAACACTGAAGCTTTCTTT. Its translation is CASSLGQGGSMNTEAFF. This chain uses TRBV3-1 with TRBJ1-1; 10 nucleotides agree with TRBD1. This CDR3 has 17 amino acids. Germline-derived CDR1 and CDR2 are LGHDT and YNNKEL (reference sequence). V was clipped by 4 bases and J by 0 bases; unmatched bases: 8.

There are a few counts of this clonotype. The gene calls are TRBV3-1 and TRBJ2-7; tentatively, D is TRBD2 (6 bases). The CDR3 is made up of 12 amino acids. Germline V gene sequence: CDR1 LGHDT, CDR2 YNNKEL (reference sequence). Trimming took 4 bases from V and 4 from J, leaving 8 bases between them. The CDR3: CASSRGLYEQYF. In nucleotides, the CDR3 is TGTGCCAGCAGCCGAGGACTATACGAGCAGTACTTC.

The chain links TRBV5-6 to TRBJ2-2, with a possible D match to TRBD1 (5 bases). V was pared by 4 bases and J by 0 bases, with 13 bases between. CDR1 and CDR2 (germline): SGHDT, YYEEEE. CDR3 length: 16 residues. CDR3 nucleotides: TGTGCCAGCAGCATTTTGACAGAAACGAACACCGGGGAGCTGTTTTTT. Translated: CASSILTETNTGELFF.

A few counts support this clonotype. The chain uses TRBV6-6 and TRBJ1-2; possible D gene TRBD1, 5 bases. Deletions cut 6 bases from V and 7 bases from J, with 18 bases between. This CDR3 spans 14 amino acids. In germline, CDR1 is MNHNY, CDR2 SVGAGI (reference sequence). The CDR3 reads CASREQAPSPGYTF. The CDR3 region has the DNA TGTGCCAGCAGAGAACAGGCTCCCTCGCCTGGCTACACCTTC.

This clonotype was recorded a few times. The chain carries TRBV7-6 and TRBJ2-3; D ambiguous. CDR3 size: 15 residues. Trimming removed 5 bases at V and 3 bases at J, with 15 bases between. Germline CDR1 and CDR2: SGHVS and FNYEAQ. In DNA form, the CDR3 reads TGTGCCAGCAGCCCGGGTGGGTGGCTTACAGATACGCAGTATTTT. This codes for CASSPGGWLTDTQYF.